The 19 T cell receptor beta chains given below trace back to one sample, sequenced in a study of blood T cell repertoires in COVID-19 (TCRdb year 2020). Library prep was done by the immunoSEQ multiplex PCR assay. The table was pulled from immuneACCESS by TCRdb, which kept in-frame rearrangements only. Such tables lose some clones; where checked, under half of the loss comes from unresolved V genes, and the rest has no known cause. Across this sample there are under 150,000 clones, with around 80% seen only once. The top ten clonotypes cover roughly 4.2% of the sample. The material sequenced was peripheral blood. These receptors originate from a man aged 55-75 years with acute or convalescent COVID-19.

CDR3 amino acids: CASRRGGLDTQYF. CDR3 in DNA: TGTGCCAGCCGGCGGGGGGGATTGGATACGCAGTATTTT. This chain joins TRBV27 and TRBJ2-3; 9 bases line up with TRBD2. This CDR3 spans 13 amino acids. After removal of 8 bases from V and 6 bases from J, the junction contained 6 bases not matched to a gene. Germline assignment: CDR1 MNHEY and CDR2 SMNVEV (reference sequence).

The chain couples TRBV29-1 to TRBJ2-1; 10 nucleotides agree with TRBD1. The CDR3 sequence is 15 residues long. Losses at the gene ends were 7 bases for V and 0 bases for J; bases not matched to a gene: 6. Germline V gene sequence: CDR1 SQVTM, CDR2 ANQGSEA. The CDR3: CSAGQGMSSYNEQFF. CDR3 sequence (DNA): TGCAGCGCGGGACAGGGGATGAGCTCCTACAATGAGCAGTTCTTC.

This clone was found a few times. This rearrangement joins TRBV9 to TRBJ2-3; 10 nucleotides align to TRBD2. After removal of 1 base from V and 4 bases from J, the junction contained 3 bases not matched to a gene. This CDR3 region has 15 residues. CDR1 and CDR2 (germline): SGDLS, YYNGEE. The CDR3 nucleotides read TGTGCCAGCAGCGTAAGCGGGAGGGCCCCAGATACGCAGTATTTT. Protein sequence: CASSVSGRAPDTQYF.

The chain has TRBV9 and TRBJ2-7, with TRBD2 identical over 10 bases. V trimming: 0 bases; J trimming: 3 bases; junction bases outside the gene matches: 6. Germline lookup yields CDR1 SGDLS and CDR2 YYNGEE. The length of the CDR3 is 16 residues. The CDR3 sequence: CASSVAGTSGIYEQYF. The CDR3, as DNA: TGTGCCAGCAGCGTAGCTGGTACTAGCGGGATCTACGAGCAGTACTTC.

This clone was counted once. The chain uses TRBV3-1 (or the pseudogene TRBV3-2) and TRBJ2-2; 9 bases align to TRBD2. The junction had 7 bases not matched to a gene; V was cut back by 7 bases and J by 1 base. Per germline, CDR1 LGHDT and CDR2 YNNKEL (reference sequence). The CDR3 consists of 16 residues. The CDR3 DNA reads as TGTGCCAGCACCTTGACTAGCGGAGTGAACACCGGGGAGCTGTTTTTT. Its translation: CASTLTSGVNTGELFF.

V is TRBV19 and J is TRBJ2-1; 10 nucleotides match TRBD2. The CDR3 sequence is 17 residues long. CDR1 and CDR2 (germline): LNHDA, SQIVND (reference sequence). J lost 5 bases, V lost 4 bases, and 11 bases had no gene match. The CDR3 reads CASSRGASGSGDNEQFF. The CDR3 nucleotides read TGTGCCAGTAGTAGGGGGGCTAGCGGGAGTGGGGACAATGAGCAGTTCTTC.

The chain has TRBV9 and TRBJ2-1, with D possibly TRBD1 on 5 matching bases. CDR3 length: 16 residues. Germline V gene sequence: CDR1 SGDLS, CDR2 YYNGEE. The V and J ends lost 0 bases and 3 bases respectively, with 13 bases between them. CDR3 DNA: TGTGCCAGCAGCGTAGTCGGAAGGGGCAACTACAATGAGCAGTTCTTC. The encoded protein is CASSVVGRGNYNEQFF.

The V and J genes are TRBV7-3 and TRBJ2-1, with TRBD2 matching over 12 bases. J was trimmed by 6 bases and V by 2 bases; bases with no gene match: 2. The CDR3 has 15 residues. Germline CDR1 and CDR2: SGHTA and FQGTGA. The CDR3 sequence: CASSLLAGGPNEQFF. CDR3 DNA: TGTGCCAGCAGCTTACTAGCGGGAGGGCCCAATGAGCAGTTCTTC.

The genes are TRBV5-1 and TRBJ2-1; no reliable D call. V was shortened by 4 bases and J by 6 bases, with 14 bases between the two germline ends. CDR1 is SGHRS and CDR2 is YFSETQ in the germline V gene. The length of the CDR3 is 14 residues. CDR3 coding DNA: TGCGCCAGCAGCCCGCCGAGAGACTCCAATGAGCAGTTCTTC. This translates into CASSPPRDSNEQFF.

This clone was found a few times. The chain couples TRBV19 to TRBJ2-4; 8 positions agree with TRBD1. CDR1 and CDR2 from the germline V gene are LNHDA and SQIVND (reference sequence). V lost 5 bases to trimming and J lost 1 base; unmatched junction nucleotides: 1. This CDR3 is 14 amino acids long. The CDR3 DNA reads as TGTGCCAGTAGTCGGGACAGGGCCAAAAACATTCAGTACTTC. This sequence encodes CASSRDRAKNIQYF.

CDR3 amino acids: CSVGGTGPTNEKLFF. The CDR3 bases are TGCAGCGTGGGGGGTACAGGCCCCACTAATGAAAAACTGTTTTTT. The chain recombines TRBV29-1 with TRBJ1-4, with D maybe TRBD1 (5 bases). There are 15 residues in the CDR3. Germline V CDR1 and CDR2: SQVTM, ANQGSEA. The V gene lost 6 bases and the J gene lost 2 bases, with 16 bases spanning the gap.

The gene calls are TRBV5-6 and TRBJ2-7, with D unresolved. The CDR3 loop spans 14 amino acids. With 2 bases removed from V and 3 bases from J, the gap between germline ends came to 12 bases. Germline lookup yields CDR1 SGHDT and CDR2 YYEEEE. CDR3 in amino acids: CASSFGRVIYEQYF. CDR3 bases: TGTGCCAGCAGCTTCGGCCGGGTCATCTACGAGCAGTACTTC.

The chain links TRBV5-1 to TRBJ2-5, with D perhaps TRBD1 (6 bases). V dropped 6 bases and J dropped 4 bases, with 16 bases sitting between them. This CDR3 spans 14 amino acids. Germline V gene data show CDR1 as SGHRS and CDR2 as YFSETQ. In DNA, the CDR3 is TGCGCCAGCACGTTACAGGGTTCTCCAGAGACCCAGTACTTC. Translating it yields CASTLQGSPETQYF.

In regard to this clone: Other nucleotide sequences in the sample specify the same CDR3. The V and J genes are TRBV7-9 and TRBJ1-6; TRBD1 aligns across 7 bases. The CDR3 is made up of 14 amino acids. The J segment lost 6 bases and the V segment lost 4 bases, leaving 3 bases of the junction unmatched. Looked up from germline, CDR1 is SEHNR and CDR2 is FQNEAQ (reference sequence). The CDR3 is CASSSRQGNSPLHF. The CDR3 nucleotides read TGTGCCAGCAGCTCCCGACAGGGTAATTCACCCCTCCACTTT.

This chain uses TRBV6-5 with TRBJ1-2; 7 bases are a match to TRBD1. The germline CDR1 and CDR2 sequences are MNHEY and SVGAGI. V lost 6 bases and J lost 3; bases outside the gene matches: 7. The CDR3 consists of 14 residues. CDR3 amino acids: CASRPGTEDYGYTF. The CDR3 region has the DNA TGTGCCAGCAGACCCGGGACAGAGGACTATGGCTACACCTTC.

V usage is TRBV18 and J usage is TRBJ2-5; 8 nucleotides align to TRBD1. This CDR3 spans 13 amino acids. The V gene end was trimmed by 5 bases and the J gene end by 4 bases; junction bases not matched to a gene: 3. Germline V CDR1 and CDR2: KGHSH, LQKENI. CDR3 sequence: CASSIGQGETQYF. The DNA for the CDR3 is TGTGCCAGCTCAATCGGACAGGGAGAGACCCAGTACTTC.

V and J are TRBV4-2 and TRBJ2-1; 11 bases align to TRBD2. The CDR3 has 17 amino acids. Germline CDR1 and CDR2: LGHNA and YNFKEQ. V shed 0 bases, J shed 6 bases, and the junction held 7 bases outside the gene matches. The CDR3 protein is CASSQDRWLAGGNEQFF. Here the CDR3 DNA reads TGTGCCAGCAGCCAAGATCGGTGGCTAGCGGGAGGCAATGAGCAGTTCTTC.

The chain has TRBV10-1 and TRBJ2-1; D is unclear. The germline CDR1 and CDR2 sequences are WNHNN and SYGVQD (reference sequence). The CDR3 totals 13 residues. Trimming removed 2 bases from V and 5 bases from J, with 7 bases in between. CDR3 DNA: TGCGCCAGCAGTGAGCGCAGGAACAATGAGCAGTTCTTC. Translated: CASSERRNNEQFF.

Only a few counts were recorded for this clone. This sequence joins TRBV2 and TRBJ1-2, with D hard to call. V shed 5 bases and J shed 8 bases, with 15 bases lying between them. Germline lookup yields CDR1 SNHLY and CDR2 FYNNEI. This CDR3 region has 13 residues. CDR3 sequence (DNA): TGTGCCAGCAGTAACCCTCTGGGAGGGGGCTACACCTTC. Its translation: CASSNPLGGGYTF.